This entry lists 11 T cell receptor beta chains sequenced from one sample in a study of cytomegalovirus exposure and HLA in healthy donors (dated by TCRdb to 2017 to 2019). Receptor libraries were prepared by the immunoSEQ multiplex PCR assay. A mixture of 60 forward primers for TCR Vbeta segments and 13 reverse primers for TCR Jbeta segments was used in the multiplex PCR. TCRdb carries this immuneACCESS record with in-frame sequences only. Its versions omit some clonotypes, under half of them owing to an unresolved V gene in the studies checked, with the rest unexplained. Across this sample there are about 130,000 clones, with 80% seen only once. The ten largest clonotypes hold over 3% of the sample. Specimen: PBMCs. Receptor source: a woman aged 40 to 50 in good health and CMV-seronegative.

V gene TRBV29-1 combines with J gene TRBJ2-3, with 9 nucleotides matching TRBD2. V lost 0 bases, J lost 6 bases, and 10 bases stayed unmatched. The germline V gene has CDR1 SQVTM and CDR2 ANQGSEA. CDR3 length: 16 amino acids. Here the CDR3 reads CSVEDAVSGRTDTQYF. In DNA, the CDR3 is TGCAGCGTTGAAGATGCCGTTAGCGGGAGAACCGATACGCAGTATTTT.

The chain is built from TRBV4-2 and TRBJ2-7, with TRBD1 matching over 7 bases. Germline CDR1 LGHNA, CDR2 YNFKEQ. The V segment lost 2 bases and the J segment 6 bases; nucleotides outside the gene matches: 4. This CDR3 spans 13 amino acids. The CDR3 DNA is TGTGCCAGCAGCCAATGGGGACAGTCCGAGCAGTACTTC. Protein: CASSQWGQSEQYF.

The genes are TRBV10-3 and TRBJ1-6, with TRBD1 matching over 12 bases. Germline V gives CDR1 ENHRY, CDR2 SYGVKD. Germline trimming cut 2 bases from V and 8 bases from J; bases unmatched to any gene: 4. The CDR3 is 16 residues long. Here the CDR3 reads CAISELRDRGHSPLHF. The CDR3 region has the DNA TGTGCCATCAGTGAGCTTAGGGACAGGGGGCATTCACCCCTCCACTTT.

J is TRBJ2-7 and V is TRBV4-3; 11 bases match TRBD2. CDR1 and CDR2 from the germline V gene are LGHNA and YSLEER. The J segment lost 2 bases and the V segment lost 5 bases, leaving 5 bases of the junction unmatched. The CDR3 contains 15 residues. The chain's CDR3 is CASSAGLAEAYEQYF. DNA for the CDR3: TGCGCCAGCAGCGCGGGACTAGCGGAGGCCTACGAGCAGTACTTC.

This rearrangement joins TRBV28 to TRBJ2-7; 7 nucleotides align to TRBD1. The V gene end was trimmed by 6 bases and the J gene end by 2 bases; junction bases not matched to a gene: 7. The CDR3 loop spans 14 amino acids. Germline assignment: CDR1 MDHEN and CDR2 SYDVKM. CDR3 protein: CASSLQGIPYEQYF. In DNA form, the CDR3 reads TGTGCCAGCAGCCTACAGGGGATCCCCTACGAGCAGTACTTC.

This chain links TRBV9 with TRBJ2-3, with a tentative D call TRBD1 (5 bases). Germline loops: CDR1 SGDLS, CDR2 YYNGEE. This CDR3 has 15 residues. Trimming removed 0 bases from V and 2 bases from J, with 10 bases in between. The CDR3 DNA reads TGTGCCAGCAGCGTAGGGGCAGGGTTCACAGATACGCAGTATTTT. As protein: CASSVGAGFTDTQYF.

The chain uses TRBV27 and TRBJ2-5, with TRBD2 identical over 11 bases. Germline-derived CDR1 and CDR2 are MNHEY and SMNVEV (reference sequence). After removal of 5 bases from V and 9 bases from J, the junction contained 14 bases not matched to a gene. This CDR3 spans 16 amino acids. The CDR3 sequence is CASSPTLTSGAVAQYF. DNA of the CDR3: TGTGCCAGCAGTCCCACCCTGACTAGCGGGGCGGTTGCCCAGTACTTC.

CDR3 in DNA: TGTGCCAGCAGTTCAGACAGCCAAGCTTTCTTT. This gives the protein CASSSDSQAFF. This chain connects TRBV27 to TRBJ1-1; perhaps TRBD1 as D (5 bases). CDR1 MNHEY and CDR2 SMNVEV come from the germline V gene (reference sequence). V was clipped by 4 bases and J by 9 bases, with 9 bases between them. The CDR3 is 11 amino acids.

This rearrangement joins TRBV4-1 to TRBJ2-6, with 7 bases aligning to TRBD2. Germline V CDR1 and CDR2: MGHRA, YSYEKL. The CDR3 is made up of 17 amino acids. Trimming removed 0 bases from V and 0 bases from J; junction bases left unmatched: 2. The CDR3 sequence: CASSQDPGGSGANVLTF. CDR3 DNA: TGCGCCAGCAGCCAAGATCCGGGGGGCTCTGGGGCCAACGTCCTGACTTTC.

The V call is TRBV2, the J call TRBJ1-5; 8 bases line up with TRBD1. The V gene end was trimmed by 6 bases and the J gene end by 6 bases; junction bases not matched to a gene: 10. The CDR3 spans 15 residues. Germline V gene data show CDR1 as SNHLY and CDR2 as FYNNEI. The CDR3: CASSDRGPASQPQHF. CDR3 nucleotides: TGTGCCAGCAGCGACAGGGGACCGGCGAGTCAGCCCCAGCATTTT.

The DNA for the CDR3 is TGTGCCAGCAGCCGGCTAGCTAGCGGGGGGGCCCAAGAGACCCAGTACTTC. Its protein product is CASSRLASGGAQETQYF. V and J are TRBV7-9 and TRBJ2-5; TRBD2 aligns across 12 bases. The germline CDR1 and CDR2 sequences are SEHNR and FQNEAQ (reference sequence). J gave up 1 base and V 5 bases, and 8 bases lay outside the gene matches. This CDR3 has 17 residues.